Listed here are 27 T cell receptor beta chains from one sample, sequenced in a study of blood T cells in healthy people across ages. With a J-beta primer mix and a sample-barcoded 5' primer, a second PCR ran about 6 to 11 cycles. In TCRdb, the 5' RACE reads were re-called with MiXCR into one record per CDR3 protein. The sample includes around 1,700,000 distinct CDR3 sequences, 28% of them seen just once. Material for sequencing was blood. These receptor sequences come from a woman aged 25 to 39 in good health.

This clonotype was recorded a few times. This rearrangement joins TRBV5-1 to TRBJ2-3; D perhaps matches TRBD2 (6 bases). The CDR3 is 17 residues long. V was clipped by 4 bases and J by 1 base, with 19 bases between them. Germline CDR1 reads SGHRS; CDR2 reads YFSETQ. This CDR3 is CASSRDPHGGGTDTQYF. The CDR3 nucleotides are TGCGCCAGCAGCCGGGACCCTCACGGGGGAGGCACAGATACGCAGTATTTT.

V usage is TRBV28 and J usage is TRBJ2-4; maybe TRBD1 (7 bases). Per germline, CDR1 MDHEN and CDR2 SYDVKM. Trimming took 6 bases from V and 5 from J, leaving 14 bases between them. The CDR3 sequence is 14 residues long. For the CDR3, the DNA is TGTGCCAGCAGCTCAGGGGGGTTGGAAAACATTCAGTACTTC. Its translation is CASSSGGLENIQYF.

As concerns this clonotype: This may arise from a read error, as a much more abundant clone is one base away. This rearrangement joins TRBV12-3 or TRBV12-4 to TRBJ1-5; tentative D call: TRBD1 (6 bases). CDR3 length equals 14 residues. Trimming pared 10 bases from V and 2 bases from J, leaving 15 bases between. The CDR3 DNA sequence: TGTGCCAACAGGGACATAAGAGGCAATCAGCCCCAGCATTTT. Translation gives CANRDIRGNQPQHF.

This clonotype was observed a few times. The V and J genes are TRBV28 and TRBJ2-7, with D maybe TRBD1 (7 bases). Germline values: CDR1 MDHEN, CDR2 SYDVKM. Trimming removed 5 bases from V and 6 bases from J, with 20 bases in between. CDR3 size: 15 residues. In nucleotides, the CDR3 is TGTGCCAGCAGTCCGGGGGACAGTGAGGCTAGCGAGCAGTACTTC. This codes for CASSPGDSEASEQYF.

This clonotype was seen many times. The J gene is TRBJ2-7, the V gene TRBV7-9; D gene ambiguous. Trimming took 2 bases from V and 0 from J, leaving 8 bases between them. Per the germline V gene, CDR1 is SEHNR and CDR2 is FQNEAQ (reference sequence). This CDR3 is built from 14 residues. CDR3 residues: CASSLTEYSYEQYF. As DNA, the CDR3 is TGTGCCAGCAGCTTAACTGAATACTCCTACGAGCAGTACTTC.

The chain has TRBV2 and TRBJ2-3; 8 bases align to TRBD2. V dropped 6 bases and J dropped 4; count of bases not matched to a gene: 3. From germline, CDR1 is SNHLY and CDR2 FYNNEI. CDR3 length: 13 amino acids. DNA for the CDR3: TGTGCCAGCAGGAGCGGGGGTTCAGATACGCAGTATTTT. As protein: CASRSGGSDTQYF.

The V and J genes are TRBV2 and TRBJ2-1, with 9 nucleotides matching TRBD1. The CDR3 covers 13 residues. CDR1 is SNHLY and CDR2 is FYNNEI in the germline V gene. V lost 10 bases, J lost 6 bases, and 7 bases stayed unmatched. CDR3 in amino acids: CATTGQGINEQFF. DNA of the CDR3: TGTGCCACCACAGGACAGGGGATCAATGAGCAGTTCTTC.

This clonotype was counted between two and nine times. The CDR3 region has the DNA TGTGCCAGCAGCTTTCAGAAGGGGACAGGGGCAACGGATGAGCAGTTCTTC. Translated, it gives CASSFQKGTGATDEQFF. The J gene is TRBJ2-1, the V gene TRBV7-2; 10 nucleotides align to TRBD1. The V segment lost 3 bases and the J segment 8 bases; nucleotides outside the gene matches: 13. Germline V gene lookup returns CDR1 SGHTA and CDR2 FQGNSA. This CDR3 contains 17 residues.

This clonotype has at least ten counts. The gene calls are TRBV10-3 and TRBJ2-7, with D perhaps matching TRBD1 (6 bases). V gave up 4 bases and J gave up 1 base, with 11 bases separating them. This CDR3 has 14 amino acids. Germline CDR1 ENHRY, CDR2 SYGVKD. The CDR3 sequence: CAISADRRSYEQYF. The CDR3 nucleotides read TGTGCCATCAGTGCGGACAGAAGGTCCTACGAGCAGTACTTC.

The V gene is TRBV20-1, the J gene TRBJ2-1; TRBD2 aligns across 7 bases. Germline-derived CDR1 and CDR2 are DFQATT and SNEGSKA (reference sequence). The CDR3 loop spans 15 amino acids. The V gene end was trimmed by 0 bases and the J gene end by 4 bases; junction bases not matched to a gene: 6. This CDR3 reads CSARDPASGYNEQFF. In DNA, the CDR3 is TGCAGTGCTAGAGACCCCGCTAGCGGTTACAATGAGCAGTTCTTC.

V and J are TRBV12-3 or TRBV12-4 and TRBJ1-1; D might be TRBD1 (5 bases). The V and J ends lost 6 bases and 8 bases respectively, with 16 bases between them. The CDR3 is 13 amino acids. CDR3 DNA: TGTGCCAGCAGGGGGACGGCCGAAGTGGAAGCTTTCTTT. It specifies CASRGTAEVEAFF.

This clonotype has more than one count but fewer than ten. J is TRBJ2-7 and V is TRBV6-6; unclear D gene. Trimming stripped 6 bases from V and 5 bases from J, with 14 bases between. Per germline, CDR1 MNHNY and CDR2 SVGAGI (reference sequence). The CDR3 sequence is 13 residues long. The CDR3 protein is CASRATARNEQYF. Written as DNA, the CDR3 is TGTGCCAGCAGGGCTACCGCCCGGAACGAGCAGTACTTC.

The V gene is TRBV6-6, the J gene TRBJ2-1; 9 nucleotides agree with TRBD2. The better agreement between TRBJ2-7 and the DNA end casts doubt on the J call. The germline V gene has CDR1 MNHNY and CDR2 SVGAGI (reference sequence). The CDR3 is 14 residues long. The CDR3 loop is CASGSGGAYNEQYF. CDR3 DNA sequence: TGTGCCAGCGGTAGCGGGGGTGCTTACAATGAGCAGTACTTC.

The chain has TRBV12-3 or TRBV12-4 and TRBJ2-7, with TRBD1 as a possible D gene (5 bases). The CDR3 covers 14 residues. The ends were cut back, 2 bases at V and 6 bases at J, with 14 bases in the middle. The CDR3 loop is CASSLRQGFPEQYF. CDR3 sequence (DNA): TGTGCCAGCAGTTTACGGCAGGGTTTCCCCGAGCAGTACTTC.

The chain links TRBV29-1 to TRBJ2-7; D may correspond to TRBD1 or TRBD2 (5 bases each). With 7 bases removed from V and 0 bases from J, the gap between germline ends came to 13 bases. The germline V gene has CDR1 SQVTM and CDR2 ANQGSEA. CDR3 length equals 13 residues. The CDR3 DNA reads as TGCAGCGGAACCGGGGCCAGCTCCTACGAGCAGTACTTC. This encodes CSGTGASSYEQYF.

The V and J genes are TRBV11-2 and TRBJ1-1; no firm D call. The germline V and J ends were trimmed by 0 bases and 4 bases, with 6 bases remaining between them. CDR1 is SGHAT, CDR2 FQNNGV, per germline. This CDR3 is 13 amino acids long. The CDR3 DNA is TGTGCCAGCAGCTTAGATCTGGGCACTGAAGCTTTCTTT. Translated: CASSLDLGTEAFF.

The chain has TRBV5-1 and TRBJ2-5, with D possibly TRBD2 on 5 matching bases. The CDR3 contains 13 residues. V lost 10 bases and J lost 0, with 13 bases in between. The germline V gene encodes CDR1 SGHRS and CDR2 YFSETQ. The CDR3 reads CAGSRGYQETQYF. CDR3 coding DNA: TGCGCCGGGTCCCGAGGGTACCAAGAGACCCAGTACTTC.

The V gene is TRBV2, the J gene TRBJ2-5, with 9 bases fitting TRBD2. The CDR3 covers 14 residues. Germline CDR1 SNHLY, CDR2 FYNNEI. V was pared by 8 bases and J by 4 bases, with 8 bases of the junction left unmatched. As DNA, the CDR3 is TGTGCCAGCGCCCAGGGACTAGCCGGAGAGACCCAGTACTTC. Residues: CASAQGLAGETQYF.

As for this clonotype: One junction end does not reproduce the germline sequence, and a read error may be involved. The rearrangement links TRBV6-6 to TRBJ1-2, with TRBD1 identical over 9 bases. CDR3 length: 16 amino acids. CDR1 is MNHNY and CDR2 is SVGAGI in the germline V gene (reference sequence). CDR3 sequence reads: CASRKTRDREYGGDTF. The CDR3 region has the DNA TGTGCCAGCAGGAAAACCCGGGACAGGGAGTATGGTGGCGACACCTTC.

The table lists this clonotype with many counts. The V call is TRBV20-1, the J call TRBJ2-7; weak D call: TRBD1 (5 bases). Germline V CDR1 and CDR2: DFQATT, SNEGSKA (reference sequence). Between the trimmed V and J ends, which lost 5 bases and 3 bases, there was a span of 14 bases. This CDR3 region has 13 residues. The CDR3: CSAPETTGYEQYF. CDR3 nucleotide sequence: TGCAGTGCTCCTGAGACAACAGGCTACGAGCAGTACTTC.

This clonotype was counted between two and nine times. The chain is built from TRBV7-3 and TRBJ2-5; 7 positions agree with TRBD1. The J segment lost 5 bases and the V segment lost 6 bases, leaving 12 bases of the junction unmatched. CDR3 length: 15 amino acids. CDR1 is SGHTA and CDR2 is FQGTGA in the germline V gene. The CDR3 DNA reads as TGTGCCAGCAGTTACAAAGGGGGCGCGATGGAGACCCAGTACTTC. Protein sequence: CASSYKGGAMETQYF.

For this clonotype: A much larger clone differs from this one at a single base, so this may be a read error. The chain couples TRBV10-3 to TRBJ2-5, with TRBD2 as a possible D gene (6 bases). The end of the DNA aligns better with TRBJ2-7, so the J call may be wrong. Per germline, CDR1 ENHRY and CDR2 SYGVKD. The CDR3 consists of 12 residues. Here the CDR3 DNA reads TGTGCCGTGGGGTCGGGGGCCTACGAGCAGTACTTC. Protein sequence: CAVGSGAYEQYF.

This clonotype turned up a few times. The chain carries TRBV10-3 and TRBJ1-2; a possible D gene is TRBD1 (5 bases). This CDR3 is 11 amino acids long. Germline CDR1 is ENHRY and CDR2 is SYGVKD. The V end lost 7 bases, the J end lost 4 bases, and 7 bases lay between the germline ends. The CDR3 bases are TGTGCCATCACCGACAGCTATGGCTACACCTTC. Its protein is CAITDSYGYTF.

The chain is built from TRBV12-3 or TRBV12-4 and TRBJ2-1; weak D call: TRBD2 (5 bases). V lost 5 bases and J 10 bases, leaving 15 bases between the germline ends. This CDR3 contains 13 residues. DNA of the CDR3: TGTGCCAGCAGTCTGGGAGACGACGGCGAGCAGTTCTTC. Translating it yields CASSLGDDGEQFF.

The rearrangement uses TRBV15 and TRBJ2-1; D call uncertain. Germline assignment: CDR1 LNHNV and CDR2 YYDKDF (reference sequence). There are 15 residues in the CDR3. Trimming cost V 5 bases and J 6 bases, with 17 bases left between them. CDR3 coding DNA: TGTGCCACCAGCTCCCTGACCCAATACGTCAATGAGCAGTTCTTC. Translation gives CATSSLTQYVNEQFF.

This clonotype showed up just a few times. This chain links TRBV12-3 or TRBV12-4 with TRBJ2-2, with a weak D call TRBD1 (6 bases). Trimming took off 3 bases at V and 6 bases at J, with 8 bases between the two ends. This CDR3 comprises 13 residues. The chain's CDR3 is CASSLGAAGELFF. Written as DNA, the CDR3 is TGTGCCAGCAGTTTGGGGGCCGCCGGGGAGCTGTTTTTT.

Comments on this clonotype: A single base separates this from a much larger clone, so it may be a read error. The J gene is TRBJ1-2, the V gene TRBV20-1, with D tentatively TRBD1 (5 bases). Looked up from germline, CDR1 is DFQATT and CDR2 is SNEGSKA (reference sequence). This CDR3 contains 14 residues. CDR3 amino acids: CGAASSTDNYGYTF. CDR3 in DNA: TGCGGTGCGGCCTCTTCGACAGATAACTATGGCTACACCTTC.